The 14 T cell receptor beta chains in this list originate from one sample, sequenced in a study of sequential checkpoint blockade in melanoma. Produced via immunoSEQ multiplex PCR; TCRdb's table is partial and in-frame only. Here the sample spans about 20,000 clones, roughly 76% being singletons. Treatment: randomized to nivolumab then ipilimumab (arm A) or the reverse (arm B). The material was CD8+ T cells sorted from blood (inferred from file names), obtained from a patient given nivolumab and ipilimumab in sequence. The origin of the receptors is a human donor with melanoma.

The chain joins TRBV18 to TRBJ2-7; weak D call: TRBD2 (7 bases). V was clipped by 3 bases and J by 2 bases, with 14 bases between them. The germline V gene has CDR1 KGHSH and CDR2 LQKENI. The CDR3 has 15 amino acids. The CDR3 bases are TGTGCCAGCTCACCGGGAGGGGGACCAACCTACGAGCAGTACTTC. It yields the protein CASSPGGGPTYEQYF.

The gene calls are TRBV27 and TRBJ1-1; TRBD1 is a possible D gene (6 bases). Trimming left V 6 bases short and J 3 bases short, with 14 bases between. The CDR3 spans 14 residues. Looked up from germline, CDR1 is MNHEY and CDR2 is SMNVEV (reference sequence). The CDR3 region has the DNA TGTGCCAGCAGCCTGATGGGGGCGCACACTGAAGCTTTCTTT. Translating gives CASSLMGAHTEAFF.

The V gene is TRBV9, the J gene TRBJ2-3; 7 bases agree with TRBD1. The trim removed 0 bases at V and 2 bases at J, leaving 6 bases unmatched. The CDR3 has 16 amino acids. Germline V lookup: CDR1 SGDLS, CDR2 YYNGEE. This CDR3 reads CASSVAGRGFTDTQYF. CDR3 coding DNA: TGTGCCAGCAGCGTAGCGGGCAGGGGGTTCACAGATACGCAGTATTTT.

This chain links TRBV11-2 with TRBJ1-2; 8 nucleotides line up with TRBD1. This CDR3 contains 14 residues. Unmatched junction bases numbered 5, after V lost 4 bases and J lost 4 bases. Germline V lookup: CDR1 SGHAT, CDR2 FQNNGV. The CDR3 DNA reads as TGTGCCAGCAGCTGGGCAGGGGGCAGCTATGGCTACACCTTC. Amino acid sequence: CASSWAGGSYGYTF. Drawing the rest from reference TRBV11-2 and TRBJ1-2, the complete variable domain is EAGVAQSPRYKIIEKRQSVAFWCNPISGHATLYWYQQILGQGPKLLIQFQNNGVVDDSQLPKDRFSAERLKGVDSTLKIQPAKLEDSAVYLCASSWAGGSYGYTFGSGTRLTVV.

The chain joins TRBV5-4 to TRBJ2-7; 7 bases fit TRBD1. This CDR3 spans 13 amino acids. The trim removed 2 bases at V and 5 bases at J, leaving 4 bases unmatched. The germline CDR1 and CDR2 sequences are SGHNT and YYREEE (reference sequence). CDR3 DNA: TGTGCCAGCAGCTTCGACAGGGCCCACGAGCAGTACTTC. Residues: CASSFDRAHEQYF.

The gene calls are TRBV25-1 and TRBJ2-1; TRBD2 matches 14 bases. Germline loops: CDR1 MGHDK, CDR2 SYGVNS. Germline trimming cut 6 bases from V and 1 base from J; bases unmatched to any gene: 8. The CDR3 consists of 18 residues. The CDR3 reads CASSRTSGRPSSYNEQFF. As DNA, the CDR3 is TGTGCCAGCAGCCGGACTAGCGGGAGGCCGTCATCCTACAATGAGCAGTTCTTC.

The J gene is TRBJ2-1, the V gene TRBV5-1; possible D gene TRBD2, 5 bases. Germline V gene data show CDR1 as SGHRS and CDR2 as YFSETQ. The CDR3 length is 13 residues. With 4 bases removed from V and 10 bases from J, the gap between germline ends came to 15 bases. CDR3 nucleotide sequence: TGCGCCAGCAGCGGAACAGACTCGGGGGAGCAGTTCTTC. Amino acids: CASSGTDSGEQFF.

The J gene is TRBJ2-7, the V gene TRBV6-5, with TRBD1 matching over 8 bases. V shed 5 bases, J shed 5 bases, and the junction held 5 bases outside the gene matches. The germline gives CDR1 MNHEY, CDR2 SVGAGI. The CDR3 is made up of 13 amino acids. CDR3 sequence (DNA): TGTGCCAGCAGTACGGGGGACAGGCACGAGCAGTACTTC. It codes for CASSTGDRHEQYF.

This clone appeared a single time. The V call is TRBV5-6, the J call TRBJ2-5; TRBD2 matches 13 bases. Gene TRBJ2-7 matches the end of the DNA better, so the J call may be wrong. Per germline, CDR1 SGHDT and CDR2 YYEEEE. CDR3 length: 15 amino acids. CDR3 bases: TGTGCCAGCAGCACGGGACTAGCGGGGCCCTACGAGCAGTACTTC. Residues: CASSTGLAGPYEQYF.

This clone was found once. CDR3 region: CASTSGASYEQYF. In DNA form, the CDR3 reads TGTGCCAGCACTAGCGGGGCGTCCTACGAGCAGTACTTC. The gene calls are TRBV2 and TRBJ2-7; 9 bases line up with TRBD2. CDR1 SNHLY and CDR2 FYNNEI come from the germline V gene. The CDR3 is 13 amino acids. V dropped 7 bases and J dropped 1; count of bases not matched to a gene: 2.

The rearrangement links TRBV7-9 to TRBJ2-7; possibly TRBD2 for D (6 bases). The CDR3 runs 13 residues. Germline assignment: CDR1 SEHNR and CDR2 FQNEAQ (reference sequence). The V end lost 6 bases, the J end lost 2 bases, and 11 bases lay between the germline ends. The CDR3 reads CASSSSAAYEQYF. The CDR3 nucleotides are TGTGCCAGCAGTTCTAGCGCCGCCTACGAGCAGTACTTC.

On this clone: The junction differs from germline at one of its ends, possibly a read error. The gene calls are TRBV27 and TRBJ2-7; D perhaps matches TRBD1 (7 bases). The CDR3 sequence is 15 residues long. Germline V gives CDR1 MNHEY, CDR2 SMNVEV (reference sequence). The chain's CDR3 is CAGSLSGGTEYEQYF. CDR3 bases: TGTGCCGGCAGTTTATCAGGCGGGACAGAATACGAGCAGTACTTC.

This chain uses TRBV5-6 with TRBJ1-2, with D unclear. The ends were cut back, 1 base at V and 1 base at J, with 5 bases in the middle. CDR1 and CDR2 (germline): SGHDT, YYEEEE. The CDR3 totals 13 residues. CDR3 protein: CASSLWSNYGYTF. Here the CDR3 DNA reads TGTGCCAGCAGCTTGTGGAGTAACTATGGCTACACCTTC. The full variable domain, rest sourced from reference TRBV5-6 and TRBJ1-2, is DAGVTQSPTHLIKTRGQQVTLRCSPKSGHDTVSWYQQALGQGPQFIFQYYEEEERQRGNFPDRFSGHQFPNYSSELNVNALLLGDSALYLCASSLWSNYGYTFGSGTRLTVV.

The chain carries TRBV5-6 and TRBJ2-7, with 9 bases that match TRBD1. Germline loops: CDR1 SGHDT, CDR2 YYEEEE. The CDR3 loop spans 14 amino acids. The trim removed 3 bases at V and 1 base at J, leaving 2 bases unmatched. CDR3 amino acids: CASSWDRDSYEQYF. In DNA form, the CDR3 reads TGTGCCAGCAGCTGGGACAGGGATTCCTACGAGCAGTACTTC.